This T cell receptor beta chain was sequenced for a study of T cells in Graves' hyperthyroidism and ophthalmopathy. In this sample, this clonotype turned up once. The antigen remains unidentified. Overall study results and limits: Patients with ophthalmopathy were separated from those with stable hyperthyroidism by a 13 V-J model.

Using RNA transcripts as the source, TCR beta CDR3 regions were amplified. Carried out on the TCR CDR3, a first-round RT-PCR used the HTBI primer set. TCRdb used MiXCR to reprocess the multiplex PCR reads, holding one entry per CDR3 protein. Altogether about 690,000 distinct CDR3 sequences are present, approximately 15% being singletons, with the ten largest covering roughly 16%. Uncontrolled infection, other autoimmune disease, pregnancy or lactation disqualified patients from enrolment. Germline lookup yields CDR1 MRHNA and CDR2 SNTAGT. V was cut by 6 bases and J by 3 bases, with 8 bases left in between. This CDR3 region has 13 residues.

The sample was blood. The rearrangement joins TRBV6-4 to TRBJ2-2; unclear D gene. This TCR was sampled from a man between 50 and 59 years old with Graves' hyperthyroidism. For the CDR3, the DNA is TGTGCCAGCAGGCCGGAGCACACCGGGGAGCTGTTTTTT. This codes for CASRPEHTGELFF.